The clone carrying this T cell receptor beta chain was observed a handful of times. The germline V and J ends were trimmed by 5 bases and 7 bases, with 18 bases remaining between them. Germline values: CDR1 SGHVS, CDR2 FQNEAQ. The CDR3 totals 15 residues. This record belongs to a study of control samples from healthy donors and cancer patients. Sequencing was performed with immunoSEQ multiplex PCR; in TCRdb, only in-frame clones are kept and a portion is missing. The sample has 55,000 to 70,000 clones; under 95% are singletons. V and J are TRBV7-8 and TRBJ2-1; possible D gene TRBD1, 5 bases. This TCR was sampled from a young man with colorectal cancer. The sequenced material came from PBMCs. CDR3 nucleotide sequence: TGTGCCAGCAGCCTGGGGCGCACGTATTCTAATGAGCAGTTCTTC. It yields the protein CASSLGRTYSNEQFF.